The sequence of this T cell receptor (beta chain) was determined in a study of blood T cell repertoires in COVID-19. Across the whole study: The United States, Italy and Spain supplied acute and convalescent COVID-19 samples.

Germline CDR1 reads SGHTA; CDR2 reads FQGNSA. The CDR3 spans 15 residues. V gave up 5 bases and J gave up 7 bases, with 18 bases separating them. Original data processing: Quantification of nucleated cells was approximated via reference gene primer amplification. The data were produced by immunoSEQ multiplex PCR, yet TCRdb's version contains in-frame clones alone and is incomplete. V, J and clone size are taken as reported in that table, and D and trimming were inferred from the DNA itself. Found here are about 160,000 clones, about 86% of them singletons; the top ten hold about 7%. Sequencing was carried out using peripheral blood. V usage is TRBV7-2 and J usage is TRBJ2-1; D is perhaps TRBD1 (6 bases). The TCR comes from a man aged 50 or older with active or convalescent COVID-19. This chain's CDR3 is CASSPRGSIGNEQFF. CDR3 coding DNA: TGTGCCAGCAGCCCCAGGGGTAGTATCGGAAATGAGCAGTTCTTC.